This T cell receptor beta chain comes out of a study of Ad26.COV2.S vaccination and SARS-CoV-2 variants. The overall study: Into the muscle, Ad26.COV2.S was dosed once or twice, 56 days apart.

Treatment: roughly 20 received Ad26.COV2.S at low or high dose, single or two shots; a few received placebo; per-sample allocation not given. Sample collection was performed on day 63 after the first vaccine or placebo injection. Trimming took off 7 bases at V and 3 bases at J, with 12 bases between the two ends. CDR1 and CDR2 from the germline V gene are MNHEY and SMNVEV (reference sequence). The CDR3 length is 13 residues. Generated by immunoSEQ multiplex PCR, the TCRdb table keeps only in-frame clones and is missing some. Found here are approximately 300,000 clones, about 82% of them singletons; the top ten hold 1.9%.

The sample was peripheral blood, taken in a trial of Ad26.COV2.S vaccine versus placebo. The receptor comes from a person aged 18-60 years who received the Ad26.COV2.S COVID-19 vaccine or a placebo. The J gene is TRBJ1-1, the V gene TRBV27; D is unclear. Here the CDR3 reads CASTSDGYTEAFF. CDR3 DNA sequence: TGTGCCAGCACCTCAGACGGGTACACTGAAGCTTTCTTT.